This TCR beta chain was profiled in a study of graft-versus-host responses after intestinal transplantation. At the level of the study: Among the recipients, transplants were multivisceral, liver-intestinal, or isolated intestinal. After anti-thymocyte globulin induction, recipients took tacrolimus and steroids for around three years. Study observations and caveats: High graft-versus-host to host-versus-graft clonal ratios were found in allografts of patients who had graft-donor T cell macrochimerism.

Sequenced by immunoSEQ multiplex PCR; TCRdb stores in-frame clones only, minus some. The profile covers about 24,000 clones, with approximately 83% appearing a single time and around 0.91% taken by the ten largest. Trimming removed 6 bases from V and 5 bases from J; junction bases left unmatched: 1. From germline, CDR1 is SNHLY and CDR2 FYNNEI. The CDR3 runs 14 residues. With regard to this clone: Its antigen is currently unknown.

This chain connects TRBV2 to TRBJ2-1; 13 bases map to TRBD2. The sequence derives from a human patient who received an intestinal transplant, so some T cells may come from the graft donor. The sequences come from PBMCs, collected more than 450 days after intestinal transplant. The CDR3 region is CASRGLAGHNEQFF. DNA of the CDR3: TGTGCCAGCAGGGGACTAGCGGGACACAATGAGCAGTTCTTC.